The clone carrying this T cell receptor beta chain was picked up one time. This CDR3 is built from 14 residues. Germline V CDR1 and CDR2: MNHEY, SVGAGI. The germline V and J ends were trimmed by 5 bases and 0 bases, with 11 bases remaining between them. The data originate from a study of blood T cell repertoires in COVID-19. Across the whole study: Acute and convalescent COVID-19 samples came from the United States, Italy and Spain. PBMCs, B-cell-depleted T cells, or T cells were the source of the cDNA or gDNA that made up the material.

Original methodology: Amplified reference gene primers provided the basis for estimating nucleated cell counts. Sequenced by immunoSEQ multiplex PCR; TCRdb stores in-frame clones only, minus some. The DNA gave D and trimming, while V, J and clone size come from that table. This sample has about 39,000 clones, with 85% found just once. This TCR was sampled from a human donor in a cohort sampled during active COVID-19. Sequencing was done on a sample of peripheral blood. The V call is TRBV6-5, the J call TRBJ2-7; D not resolved. The CDR3 DNA reads as TGTGCCAGCAGTCCGTACCCTAGCTCCTACGAGCAGTACTTC. Its translation is CASSPYPSSYEQYF.